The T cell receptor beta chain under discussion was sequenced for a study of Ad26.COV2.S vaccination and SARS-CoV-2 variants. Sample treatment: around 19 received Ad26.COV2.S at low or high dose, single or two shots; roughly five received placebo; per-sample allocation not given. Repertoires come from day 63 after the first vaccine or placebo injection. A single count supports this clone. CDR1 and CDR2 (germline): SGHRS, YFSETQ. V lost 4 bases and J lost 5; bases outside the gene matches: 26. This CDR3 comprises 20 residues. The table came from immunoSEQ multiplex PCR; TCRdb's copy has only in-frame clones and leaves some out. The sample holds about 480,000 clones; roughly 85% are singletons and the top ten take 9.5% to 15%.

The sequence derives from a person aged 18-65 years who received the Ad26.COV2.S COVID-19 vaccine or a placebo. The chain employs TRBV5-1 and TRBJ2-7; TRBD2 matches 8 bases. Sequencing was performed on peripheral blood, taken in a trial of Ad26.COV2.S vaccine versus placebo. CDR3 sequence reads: CASSPRGAGTTSGLFNEQYF. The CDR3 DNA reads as TGCGCCAGCAGCCCGCGGGGGGCAGGGACTACTAGCGGCTTATTTAACGAGCAGTACTTC.